Listed below are T cell receptor beta chains from one sample, sequenced in a study of T cell changes during pregnancy in multiple sclerosis. The table came from immunoSEQ multiplex PCR; TCRdb's copy has only in-frame clones and leaves some out. This table holds tens of thousands of clones, 93% found once. The specimen comprised peripheral blood, sampled in the second trimester of pregnancy. These receptor sequences come from a female donor with multiple sclerosis, enrolled in a pregnancy study. Both conserved end residues are part of each CDR3. The D gene is left open where the match is weak. Rows may omit the clone size; those that give it use once, few, many or a size class.

clone_size d_call j_call v_call cdr3_nt cdr3_aa
- - TRBJ2-2 TRBV9 TGTGCCAGCAGCGAGAGAACCGTCCCGGGTGACGGGGAGCTGTTTTTT CASSERTVPGDGELFF
- - TRBJ2-6 TRBV29-1 TGCAGCGTTGAAGGCATGGACAGATCACAAATCTCTGGGGCCAACGTCCTGACTTTC CSVEGMDRSQISGANVLTF
- - TRBJ2-7 TRBV6-5 TGTGCCAGCAGTGCTGTAGGGGGGCAGTACTTC CASSAVGGQYF
- - TRBJ1-5 TRBV15 TGTGCCACCAGCAGCGCGAATACAGGGAAGAATCAGCCCCAGCATTTT CATSSANTGKNQPQHF
- TRBD1 TRBJ2-1 TRBV19 TGTGCCAGTAGTATAGATTCGGGGACAGTCAATGAGCAGTTCTTC CASSIDSGTVNEQFF
- TRBD1 TRBJ1-2 TRBV9 TGTGCCAGCAGCGTAGCGAGGGGGACAGGGAGTAACTATGGCTACACCTTC CASSVARGTGSNYGYTF
- - TRBJ2-1 TRBV11-3 TGTGCCAGCAGCTTAAGACCATCCCAGGCCGGACACAGCTCCTACAATGAGCAGTTCTTC CASSLRPSQAGHSSYNEQFF
- - TRBJ2-7 TRBV6-1 TGTGCCAGCACAAAACGGGAGACCTACGAGCAGTACTTC CASTKRETYEQYF
once TRBD2 TRBJ2-3 TRBV9 TGTGCCAGCAGCGTAGACCAGGCCGCGGGAGGGCAGGATACGCAGTATTTT CASSVDQAAGGQDTQYF
once TRBD1 TRBJ1-3 TRBV30 TGTGCCTGGAGCGCGGGACAGGCTGGAAACACCATATATTTT CAWSAGQAGNTIYF
once TRBD1 TRBJ1-5 TRBV7-8 TGTGCCAGCAGCTTTTCTAGACAGGGCCGCAATCAGCCCCAGCATTTT CASSFSRQGRNQPQHF
- TRBD2 TRBJ2-2 TRBV6-1 TGTGCCAGCAGTGAACCGGGGGGTCGCACCGGGGAGCTGTTTTTT CASSEPGGRTGELFF
- - TRBJ1-6 TRBV6-1 TGTGCCAGCAGTGAAACAGTAAATTCACCCCTCCACTTT CASSETVNSPLHF
- - TRBJ1-5 TRBV14 TGTGCCAGCAGCCAAGACTACAGTCAGCCCCAGCATTTT CASSQDYSQPQHF
- - TRBJ2-7 TRBV5-5 TGTGCCAGCAGCGGTGCGACCTACGAGCAGTACTTC CASSGATYEQYF
- TRBD1 TRBJ1-4 TRBV6-1 TGTGCCAGCCTTGACAGGGGGCGCGGTGAAAAACTGTTTTTT CASLDRGRGEKLFF
- - TRBJ1-1 TRBV18 TGTGCCAGCTCACCACGGACAGACGGCCACGCTTTCTTT CASSPRTDGHAFF
- - TRBJ2-3 TRBV5-4 TGTGCCAGCAGCTTGCAAGATACGCAGTATTTT CASSLQDTQYF
once - TRBJ1-6 TRBV18 TGTGCCAGCTCACCCGCACAGGGTCCTCCAGGCTCACCCCTCCACTTT CASSPAQGPPGSPLHF
- - TRBJ1-5 TRBV2 TGTGCCAGCAAAGAGGGAGGCAATCAGCCCCAGCATTTT CASKEGGNQPQHF
- - TRBJ1-1 TRBV25-1 TGTGCCAGCAGGGGGGGGATTGAAGCTTTCTTT CASRGGIEAFF
- - TRBJ1-6 TRBV2 TGTGCCAGCAGTGAAGCGTCGGTCACCAATTCACCCCTCCACTTT CASSEASVTNSPLHF
- - TRBJ2-1 TRBV20-1 TGCAGTGCTCACCGCGCCACGGAGGAGTTCTTC CSAHRATEEFF
- - TRBJ2-3 TRBV5-1 TGCGCCAGCAGCTTAGAGGGGGGGCACACAGATACGCAGTATTTT CASSLEGGHTDTQYF
- - TRBJ2-5 TRBV9 TGTGCCAGCAGCGGACGATGGGACTTCAGAGAGGGCTTCCAAGAGACCCAGTACTTC CASSGRWDFREGFQETQYF
- - TRBJ2-1 TRBV13 TGTGCCAGCAGCTTACGGGGGGCGCTTGGCCAGTTCTTC CASSLRGALGQFF
- TRBD1 TRBJ2-2 TRBV6-1 TGTGCCAGCAGTGTGCGGGACAGGGGAACCGGGGAGCTGTTTTTT CASSVRDRGTGELFF
- - TRBJ1-2 TRBV5-4 TGTGCCAGCAGCTTGGGGCCCTATGGCTACACCTTC CASSLGPYGYTF
once - TRBJ1-2 TRBV27 TGTGCCACCAGAGAGAGAACAGGGCCCAACTATGGCTACACCTTC CATRERTGPNYGYTF
- - TRBJ1-1 TRBV7-7 TGTGCTAGCAGCTTAGGACCGAGGGATGAAGCTTTCTTT CASSLGPRDEAFF
- - TRBJ2-7 TRBV11-3 TGTGCCAGCAGCTTAGGTGGCTCGAACTACGAGCAGTACTTC CASSLGGSNYEQYF
- TRBD1 TRBJ2-7 TRBV5-1 TGCGCCAGCAGTTTGCACCAAGGGGGCAGCTACGAGCAGTACTTC CASSLHQGGSYEQYF
- - TRBJ2-5 TRBV7-7 TGTGCTAGCAGCTTAGTTTCCGACCAAGAGACCCAGTACTTC CASSLVSDQETQYF
- TRBD2 TRBJ2-1 TRBV9 TGTGCCAGCAGCGTGACTAGCGGGGTAGGCAATGAGCAGTTCTTC CASSVTSGVGNEQFF
- - TRBJ2-7 TRBV5-6 TGTGCCAGCAGTTCAGACTCCTACGAGCAGTACTTC CASSSDSYEQYF
- TRBD1 TRBJ1-2 TRBV11-2 TGTGCCAGCAGCTCCAGGGGGGCTAACTATGGCTACACCTTC CASSSRGANYGYTF
- TRBD2 TRBJ2-1 TRBV29-1 TGCAGCGTTGAAGGACTAGCGGGGCTAAGCTCCTACAATGAGCAGTTCTTC CSVEGLAGLSSYNEQFF
- - TRBJ2-7 TRBV9 TGTGCCAGCAGCGTGTTTTGGGCCGGCGAGCAGTACTTC CASSVFWAGEQYF
- TRBD2 TRBJ2-7 TRBV7-2 TGTGCCAGCAGCTCGGGACTAGCCGTAGGCTACGAGCAGTACTTC CASSSGLAVGYEQYF
- - TRBJ1-1 TRBV4-1 TGCGCCAGCAGCCGCACCTTGGCACAGGGAAGGGACACTGAAGCTTTCTTT CASSRTLAQGRDTEAFF
- TRBD1 TRBJ1-2 TRBV10-3 TGTGCCATCAGGGGCCCGACAGGGAACTATGGCTACACCTTC CAIRGPTGNYGYTF
- TRBD2 TRBJ2-7 TRBV19 TGTGCCAGTAGTAGGGGAGGGGAGTACGAGCAGTACTTC CASSRGGEYEQYF
- - TRBJ1-2 TRBV18 TGTGCCAGCTCACCACTGGATCTGACAGACTATGGCTACACCTTC CASSPLDLTDYGYTF
- TRBD1 TRBJ2-1 TRBV6-6 TGTGCCAGCAGTTACACTATAACAGGGGCCTACAATGAGCAGTTCTTC CASSYTITGAYNEQFF
- - TRBJ2-7 TRBV10-3 TGTGCCATCAGTGAACAGGGTTACGAGCAGTACTTC CAISEQGYEQYF